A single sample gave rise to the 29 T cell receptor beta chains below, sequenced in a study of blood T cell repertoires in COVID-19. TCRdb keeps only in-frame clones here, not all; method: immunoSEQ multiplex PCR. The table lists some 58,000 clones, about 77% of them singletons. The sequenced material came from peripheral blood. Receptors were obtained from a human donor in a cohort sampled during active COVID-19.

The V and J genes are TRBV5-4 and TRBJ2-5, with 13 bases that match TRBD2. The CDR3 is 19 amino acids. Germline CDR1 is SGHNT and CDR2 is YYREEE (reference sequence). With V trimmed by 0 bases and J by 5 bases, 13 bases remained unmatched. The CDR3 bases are TGTGCCAGCAGCTTGGGGAGGACTAGCGGGGGCCTCAGGGAGGAGACCCAGTACTTC. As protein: CASSLGRTSGGLREETQYF.

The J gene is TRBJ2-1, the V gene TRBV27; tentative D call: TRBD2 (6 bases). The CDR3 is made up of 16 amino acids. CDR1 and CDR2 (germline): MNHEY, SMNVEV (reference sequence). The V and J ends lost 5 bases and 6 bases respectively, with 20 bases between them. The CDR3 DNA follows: TGTGCCAGCAGTCCTCAGCGGGCCGGTAGAATCAATGAGCAGTTCTTC. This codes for CASSPQRAGRINEQFF.

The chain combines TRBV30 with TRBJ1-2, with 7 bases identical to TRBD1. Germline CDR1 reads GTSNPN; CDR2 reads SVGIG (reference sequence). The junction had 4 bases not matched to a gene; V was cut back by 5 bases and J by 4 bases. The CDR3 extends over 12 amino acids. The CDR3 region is CAWYRGGYGYTF. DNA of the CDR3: TGTGCCTGGTACAGGGGCGGCTATGGCTACACCTTC.

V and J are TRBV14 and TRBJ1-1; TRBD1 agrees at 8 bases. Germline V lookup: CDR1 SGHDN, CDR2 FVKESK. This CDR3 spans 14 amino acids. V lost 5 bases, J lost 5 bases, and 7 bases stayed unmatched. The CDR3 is CASSARTGWTEAFF. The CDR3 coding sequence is TGTGCCAGCAGCGCCCGGACAGGGTGGACTGAAGCTTTCTTT.

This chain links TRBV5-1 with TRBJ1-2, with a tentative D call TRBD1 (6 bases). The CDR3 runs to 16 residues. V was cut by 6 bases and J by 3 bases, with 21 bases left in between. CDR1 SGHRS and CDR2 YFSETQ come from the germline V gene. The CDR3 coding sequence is TGCGCCAGCACTAGGGTGCCAGGGGAAAAATACTATGGCTACACCTTC. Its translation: CASTRVPGEKYYGYTF.

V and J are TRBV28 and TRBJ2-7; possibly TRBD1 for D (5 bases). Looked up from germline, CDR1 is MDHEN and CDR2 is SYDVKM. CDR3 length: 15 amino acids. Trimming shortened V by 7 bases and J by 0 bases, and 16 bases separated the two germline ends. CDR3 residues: CASTILGRNSYEQYF. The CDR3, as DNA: TGTGCCAGCACCATTTTGGGGCGGAACTCCTACGAGCAGTACTTC.

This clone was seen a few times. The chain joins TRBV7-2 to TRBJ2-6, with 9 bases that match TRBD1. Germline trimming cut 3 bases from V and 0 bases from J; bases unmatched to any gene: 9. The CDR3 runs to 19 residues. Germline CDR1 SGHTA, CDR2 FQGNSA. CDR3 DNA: TGTGCCAGCAGCTTTGGGCCGGGACAGGGTCTCTCTGGGGCCAACGTCCTGACTTTC. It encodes CASSFGPGQGLSGANVLTF.

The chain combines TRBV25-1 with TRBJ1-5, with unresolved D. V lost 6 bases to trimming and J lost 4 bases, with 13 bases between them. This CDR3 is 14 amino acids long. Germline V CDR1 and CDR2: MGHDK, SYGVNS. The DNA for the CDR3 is TGTGCCAGCAGCCCCGGCGGTGGGAATCAGCCCCAGCATTTT. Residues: CASSPGGGNQPQHF.

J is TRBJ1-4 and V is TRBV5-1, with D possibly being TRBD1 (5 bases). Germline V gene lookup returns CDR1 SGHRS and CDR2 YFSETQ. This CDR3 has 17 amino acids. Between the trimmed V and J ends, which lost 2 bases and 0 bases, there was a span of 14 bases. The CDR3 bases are TGCGCCAGCAGCTTCAGTATCGGGGGGACAACTAATGAAAAACTGTTTTTT. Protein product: CASSFSIGGTTNEKLFF. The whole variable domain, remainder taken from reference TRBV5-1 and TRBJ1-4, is KAGVTQTPRYLIKTRGQQVTLSCSPISGHRSVSWYQQTPGQGLQFLFEYFSETQRNKGNFPGRFSGRQFSNSRSEMNVSTLELGDSALYLCASSFSIGGTTNEKLFFGSGTQLSVL.

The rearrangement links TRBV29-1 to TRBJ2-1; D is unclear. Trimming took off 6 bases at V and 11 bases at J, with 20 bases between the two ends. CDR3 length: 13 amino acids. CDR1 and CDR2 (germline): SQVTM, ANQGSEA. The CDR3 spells CSVAGSEWSKQFF. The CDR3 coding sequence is TGCAGCGTGGCCGGGTCAGAGTGGTCTAAGCAGTTCTTC.

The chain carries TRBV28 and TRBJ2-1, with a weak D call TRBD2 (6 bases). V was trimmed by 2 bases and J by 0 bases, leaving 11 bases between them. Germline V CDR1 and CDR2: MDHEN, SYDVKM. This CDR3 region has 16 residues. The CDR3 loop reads CASSLLRGSSYNEQFF. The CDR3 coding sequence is TGTGCCAGCAGTTTACTACGGGGGAGCTCCTACAATGAGCAGTTCTTC.

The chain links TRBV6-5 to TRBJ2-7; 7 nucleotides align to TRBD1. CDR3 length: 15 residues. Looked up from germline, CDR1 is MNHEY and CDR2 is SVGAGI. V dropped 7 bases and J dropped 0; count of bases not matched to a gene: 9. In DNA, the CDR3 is TGTGCCAGCACCGAGGGGGCAGGGAGCTCCTACGAGCAGTACTTC. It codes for CASTEGAGSSYEQYF.

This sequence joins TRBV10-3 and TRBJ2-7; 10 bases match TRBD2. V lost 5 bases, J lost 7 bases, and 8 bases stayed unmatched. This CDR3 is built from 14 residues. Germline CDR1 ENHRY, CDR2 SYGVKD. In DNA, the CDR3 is TGTGCCATCAGTCCTCTAGCGGGAGCGCGGGAGCAGTACTTC. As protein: CAISPLAGAREQYF.

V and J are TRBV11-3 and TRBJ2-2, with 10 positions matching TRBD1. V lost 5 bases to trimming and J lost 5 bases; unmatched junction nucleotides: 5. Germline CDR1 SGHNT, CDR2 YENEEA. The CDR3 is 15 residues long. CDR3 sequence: CASSPRTGGTGELFF. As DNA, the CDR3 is TGTGCCAGCAGCCCACGGACAGGGGGTACCGGGGAGCTGTTTTTT. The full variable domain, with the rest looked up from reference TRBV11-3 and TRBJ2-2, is EAGVVQSPRYKIIEKKQPVAFWCNPISGHNTLYWYLQNLGQGPELLIRYENEEAVDDSQLPKDRFSAERLKGVDSTLKIQPAELGDSAVYLCASSPRTGGTGELFFGEGSRLTVL.

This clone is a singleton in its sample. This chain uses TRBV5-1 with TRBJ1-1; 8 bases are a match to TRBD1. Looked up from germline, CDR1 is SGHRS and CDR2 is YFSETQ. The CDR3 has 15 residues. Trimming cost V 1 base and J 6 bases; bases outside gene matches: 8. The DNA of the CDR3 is TGCGCCAGCAGCTTGAGTCCGACAGGGGTCCCTGAAGCTTTCTTT. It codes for CASSLSPTGVPEAFF.

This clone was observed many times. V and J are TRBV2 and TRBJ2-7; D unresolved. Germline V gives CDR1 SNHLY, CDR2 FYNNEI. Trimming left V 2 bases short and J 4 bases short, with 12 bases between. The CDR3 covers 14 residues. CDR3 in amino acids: CASSEPGRVYEQYF. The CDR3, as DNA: TGTGCCAGCAGTGAACCCGGCCGGGTATACGAGCAGTACTTC.

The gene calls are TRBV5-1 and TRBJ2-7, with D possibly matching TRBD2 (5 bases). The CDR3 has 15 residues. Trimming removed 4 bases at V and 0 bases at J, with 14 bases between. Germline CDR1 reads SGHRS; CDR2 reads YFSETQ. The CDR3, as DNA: TGCGCCAGCAGCCCACGGCCGGGGAGCTCCTACGAGCAGTACTTC. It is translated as CASSPRPGSSYEQYF. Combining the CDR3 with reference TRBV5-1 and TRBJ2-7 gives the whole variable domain KAGVTQTPRYLIKTRGQQVTLSCSPISGHRSVSWYQQTPGQGLQFLFEYFSETQRNKGNFPGRFSGRQFSNSRSEMNVSTLELGDSALYLCASSPRPGSSYEQYFGPGTRLTVT.

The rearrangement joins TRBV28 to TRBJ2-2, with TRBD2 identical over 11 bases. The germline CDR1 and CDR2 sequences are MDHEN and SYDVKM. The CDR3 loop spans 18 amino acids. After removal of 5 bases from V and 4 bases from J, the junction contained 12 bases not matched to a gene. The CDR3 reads CASSARTPLAGATGELFF. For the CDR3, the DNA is TGTGCCAGCAGTGCCCGGACACCACTAGCGGGAGCCACCGGGGAGCTGTTTTTT.

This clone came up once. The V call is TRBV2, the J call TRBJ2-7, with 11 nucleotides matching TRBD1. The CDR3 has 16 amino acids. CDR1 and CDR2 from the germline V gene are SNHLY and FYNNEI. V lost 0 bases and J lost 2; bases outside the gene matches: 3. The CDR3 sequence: CASSEAPGQGAYEQYF. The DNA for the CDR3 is TGTGCCAGCAGTGAAGCCCCGGGACAGGGGGCCTACGAGCAGTACTTC.

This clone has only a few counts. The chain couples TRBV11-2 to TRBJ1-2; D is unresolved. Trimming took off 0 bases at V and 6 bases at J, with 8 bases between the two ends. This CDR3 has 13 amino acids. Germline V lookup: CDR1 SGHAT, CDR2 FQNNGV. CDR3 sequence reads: CASSLDRDHGYTF. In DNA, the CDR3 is TGTGCCAGCAGCTTAGACCGGGATCATGGCTACACCTTC.

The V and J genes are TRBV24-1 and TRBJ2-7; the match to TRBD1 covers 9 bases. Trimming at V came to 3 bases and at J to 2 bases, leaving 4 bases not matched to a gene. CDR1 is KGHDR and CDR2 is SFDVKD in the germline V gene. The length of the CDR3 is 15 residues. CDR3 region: CATSDATGGTYEQYF. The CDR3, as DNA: TGTGCCACCAGTGATGCGACAGGGGGGACCTACGAGCAGTACTTC.

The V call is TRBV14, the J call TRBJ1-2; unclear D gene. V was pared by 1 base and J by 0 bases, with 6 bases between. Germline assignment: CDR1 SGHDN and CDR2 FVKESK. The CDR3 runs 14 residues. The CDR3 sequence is CASSQGTPNYGYTF. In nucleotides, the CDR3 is TGTGCCAGCAGCCAAGGCACTCCTAACTATGGCTACACCTTC.

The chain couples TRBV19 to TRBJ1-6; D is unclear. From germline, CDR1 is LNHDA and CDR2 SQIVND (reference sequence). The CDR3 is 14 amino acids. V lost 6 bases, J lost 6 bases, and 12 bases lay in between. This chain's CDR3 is CASSPRRVNSPLHF. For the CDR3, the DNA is TGTGCCAGTAGCCCGCGACGGGTTAATTCACCCCTCCACTTT. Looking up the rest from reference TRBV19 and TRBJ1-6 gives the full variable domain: DGGITQSPKYLFRKEGQNVTLSCEQNLNHDAMYWYRQDPGQGLRLIYYSQIVNDFQKGDIAEGYSVSREKKESFPLTVTSAQKNPTAFYLCASSPRRVNSPLHFGNGTRLTVT.

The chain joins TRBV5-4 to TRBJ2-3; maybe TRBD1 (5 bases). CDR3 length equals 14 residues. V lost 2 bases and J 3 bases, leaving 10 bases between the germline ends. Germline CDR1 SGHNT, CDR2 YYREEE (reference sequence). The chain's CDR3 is CASSFRQITDTQYF. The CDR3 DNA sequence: TGTGCCAGCAGCTTTAGACAGATAACAGATACGCAGTATTTT.

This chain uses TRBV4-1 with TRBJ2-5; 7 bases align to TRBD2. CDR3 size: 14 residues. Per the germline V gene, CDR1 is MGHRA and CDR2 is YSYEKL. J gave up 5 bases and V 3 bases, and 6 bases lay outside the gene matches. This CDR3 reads CASSQQGGDETQYF. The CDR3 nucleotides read TGCGCCAGCAGCCAGCAGGGAGGGGACGAGACCCAGTACTTC.

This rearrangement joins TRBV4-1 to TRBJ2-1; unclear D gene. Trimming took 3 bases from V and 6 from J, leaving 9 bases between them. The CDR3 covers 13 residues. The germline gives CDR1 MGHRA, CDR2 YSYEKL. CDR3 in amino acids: CASSHGTVNEQFF. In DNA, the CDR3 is TGCGCCAGCAGCCATGGTACAGTCAATGAGCAGTTCTTC.

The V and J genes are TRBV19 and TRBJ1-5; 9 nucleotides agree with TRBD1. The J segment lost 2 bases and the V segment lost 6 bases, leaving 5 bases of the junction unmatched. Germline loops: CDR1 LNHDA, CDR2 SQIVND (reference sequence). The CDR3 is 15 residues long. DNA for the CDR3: TGTGCCAGTAGCCCGGGACAGGGACGCAATCAGCCCCAGCATTTT. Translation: CASSPGQGRNQPQHF.

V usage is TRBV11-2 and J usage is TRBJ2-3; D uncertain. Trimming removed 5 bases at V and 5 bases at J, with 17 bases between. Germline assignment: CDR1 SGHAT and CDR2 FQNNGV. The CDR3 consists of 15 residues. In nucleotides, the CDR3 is TGTGCCAGCAGCCAGATGTCAGGATTCGGAGATACGCAGTATTTT. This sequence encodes CASSQMSGFGDTQYF.

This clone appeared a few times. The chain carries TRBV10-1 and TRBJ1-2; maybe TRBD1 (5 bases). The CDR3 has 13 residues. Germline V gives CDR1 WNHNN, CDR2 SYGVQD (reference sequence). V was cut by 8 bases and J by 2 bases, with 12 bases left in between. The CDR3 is CASSRGGNYGYTF. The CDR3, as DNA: TGCGCCAGCTCCCGGGGGGGAAACTATGGCTACACCTTC.